This TCR beta chain appears in the sequencing data of a study of cytomegalovirus exposure and HLA in healthy donors. Regarding the study as a whole: Cytomegalovirus status was reportedly diagnosed by the classifier with high specificity and sensitivity. In vitro checks showed that a few CMV-associated chains really do target CMV antigens. Generally TCR sequences proved uncommon, though certain public TCRs appeared in numerous donors.

V shed 3 bases and J 4 bases; nucleotides not matched to a gene: 4. Germline V CDR1 and CDR2: GTSNPN, SVGIG (reference sequence). The CDR3 runs to 13 residues. This table comes from immunoSEQ multiplex PCR, and its TCRdb copy is limited to in-frame clones, with some not included. This table holds approximately 190,000 clones, approximately 84% found once. For this clone: The target antigen is unknown.

The sequence was obtained from a young man in good health and CMV-seropositive. The rearrangement joins TRBV30 to TRBJ1-2, with TRBD1 matching 8 bases. The material sequenced was PBMCs. This CDR3 is CAWRMTGAYGYTF. The CDR3 DNA is TGTGCCTGGAGGATGACAGGGGCCTATGGCTACACCTTC. Complete variable domain (other parts from reference TRBV30 and TRBJ1-2): SQTIHQWPATLVQPVGSPLSLECTVEGTSNPNLYWYRQAAGRGLQLLFYSVGIGQISSEVPQNLSASRPQDRQFILSSKKLLLSDSGFYLCAWRMTGAYGYTFGSGTRLTVV.